These 20 T cell receptor beta chains originate from one sample sequenced in a study of CD8+CD57+ T cells in acquired aplastic anemia. TCR beta VDJ and CDR3 profiling used genomic DNA as template. TCRdb re-called the reads through MiXCR, storing one row per CDR3 protein. Of around 430,000 distinct CDR3 sequences in the sample, less than 35% were seen once. Patients included in sequencing had previously demonstrated CD8+CD57+ cell expansion by flow cytometry. Material for sequencing was sorted CD4+, CD8+, or CD8+CD57+ T cells (not recorded which) from PBMCs. Every receptor here comes from a human donor with aplastic anemia.

This chain joins TRBV2 and TRBJ1-2, with 8 positions matching TRBD1. V lost 6 bases to trimming and J lost 3 bases; unmatched junction nucleotides: 3. Germline CDR1 is SNHLY and CDR2 is FYNNEI. The CDR3 is 13 residues long. The CDR3: CASRPGQDYGYTF. CDR3 DNA: TGTGCCAGCAGACCGGGACAGGACTATGGCTACACCTTC.

The chain has TRBV10-3 and TRBJ1-1; D is unclear. The V and J ends lost 4 bases and 4 bases respectively, with 13 bases between them. Germline CDR1 reads ENHRY; CDR2 reads SYGVKD. The CDR3 runs to 14 residues. For the CDR3, the DNA is TGTGCCATCAGTGGTCTCCCTCCCAGCACTGAAGCTTTCTTT. It specifies CAISGLPPSTEAFF.

To note about this clonotype: A much larger clone lies one base from this, so it may be a read error. The chain employs TRBV20-1 and TRBJ1-4; D is ambiguous. The CDR3 covers 12 residues. V lost 4 bases to trimming and J lost 16 bases, with 19 bases between them. Germline V gene data show CDR1 as DFQATT and CDR2 as SNEGSKA (reference sequence). The CDR3 DNA is TGCAGTGCTACGGACCCATACGAGAAGCCGTTTTTT. It is translated as CSATDPYEKPFF.

J is TRBJ2-1 and V is TRBV9; 8 bases agree with TRBD2. The CDR3 spans 16 residues. Germline trimming cut 2 bases from V and 3 bases from J; bases unmatched to any gene: 7. Germline V gives CDR1 SGDLS, CDR2 YYNGEE. CDR3 residues: CASSVRTSWSYNEQFF. CDR3 coding DNA: TGTGCCAGCAGCGTCAGGACTAGCTGGAGCTACAATGAGCAGTTCTTC.

The chain combines TRBV27 with TRBJ2-3; D perhaps matches TRBD1 (5 bases). The CDR3 length is 14 residues. V was cut by 6 bases and J by 2 bases, with 12 bases left in between. Germline V gene sequence: CDR1 MNHEY, CDR2 SMNVEV (reference sequence). The CDR3 region is CASRSRVTTDTQYF. CDR3 DNA sequence: TGTGCCAGCAGGAGCAGGGTTACCACAGATACGCAGTATTTT.

This clonotype was picked up many times. V is TRBV9 and J is TRBJ1-2; D is unresolved. Germline V gene lookup returns CDR1 SGDLS and CDR2 YYNGEE. V was clipped by 3 bases and J by 7 bases, with 10 bases between them. This CDR3 is built from 12 residues. This chain's CDR3 is CASSATGFGYTF. The CDR3 DNA follows: TGTGCCAGCAGCGCCACCGGGTTTGGCTACACCTTC.

Concerning this clonotype: With a much larger clone just one base away, this may be a read error. The chain recombines TRBV11-2 with TRBJ2-7, with 10 bases that match TRBD2. Per germline, CDR1 SGHAT and CDR2 FQNNGV. This CDR3 spans 16 amino acids. The CDR3, as DNA: TGTGCCGGCAGCTTAGATCCAGCTAGCGGGAGTTACGAGCAGTACTTC. This encodes CAGSLDPASGSYEQYF. The variable domain in full, completed from reference TRBV11-2 and TRBJ2-7, reads EAGVAQSPRYKIIEKRQSVAFWCNPISGHATLYWYQQILGQGPKLLIQFQNNGVVDDSQLPKDRFSAERLKGVDSTLKIQPAKLEDSAVYLCAGSLDPASGSYEQYFGPGTRLTVT.

This sequence joins TRBV9 and TRBJ2-1, with D maybe TRBD2 (5 bases). Looked up from germline, CDR1 is SGDLS and CDR2 is YYNGEE. The CDR3 consists of 15 residues. V dropped 2 bases and J dropped 8 bases, with 17 bases sitting between them. The CDR3 DNA follows: TGTGCCAGCAGCGTTGAAGGCCTATTTAGCGATGAGCAGTTCTTC. Translating it yields CASSVEGLFSDEQFF.

This clonotype appeared once. The rearrangement uses TRBV19 and TRBJ1-2, with D maybe TRBD1 (5 bases). V was shortened by 9 bases and J by 6 bases, with 17 bases between the two germline ends. CDR1 LNHDA and CDR2 SQIVND come from the germline V gene (reference sequence). The CDR3 length is 13 residues. CDR3 coding DNA: TGTGCCAGCAGCTCTGGGGTAGGGGATGGCTACACCTTC. The encoded protein is CASSSGVGDGYTF.

This clonotype appeared a few times. The chain couples TRBV2 to TRBJ2-7; TRBD1 agrees at 7 bases. Germline CDR1 and CDR2: SNHLY and FYNNEI. The CDR3 length is 13 residues. V trimming: 6 bases; J trimming: 5 bases; junction bases outside the gene matches: 7. DNA for the CDR3: TGTGCCAGCAGGCGGGTAGACAGGGACGAGCAGTACTTC. Translated: CASRRVDRDEQYF. Full variable domain (outside the CDR3, taken from reference TRBV2 and TRBJ2-7): EPEVTQTPSHQVTQMGQEVILRCVPISNHLYFYWYRQILGQKVEFLVSFYNNEISEKSEIFDDQFSVERPDGSNFTLKIRSTKLEDSAMYFCASRRVDRDEQYFGPGTRLTVT.

This clonotype has at least ten counts. The CDR3 region is CASSLRPQGNEQYF. The CDR3 DNA sequence: TGTGCCAGCAGCTTAAGACCTCAGGGCAACGAGCAGTACTTC. The chain joins TRBV7-9 to TRBJ2-7; D possibly corresponds to TRBD1 (5 bases). V dropped 2 bases and J dropped 5 bases, with 13 bases sitting between them. The CDR3 has 14 amino acids. Germline CDR1 and CDR2: SEHNR and FQNEAQ (reference sequence).

This clonotype was picked up many times. The chain combines TRBV10-1 with TRBJ2-1; 12 bases agree with TRBD2. Germline V gene lookup returns CDR1 WNHNN and CDR2 SYGVQD (reference sequence). V was clipped by 2 bases and J by 7 bases; unmatched bases: 6. The CDR3 is 16 amino acids. Here the CDR3 reads CASSEEGTSGWNEQFF. The CDR3 DNA follows: TGCGCCAGCAGTGAGGAAGGGACTAGCGGGTGGAATGAGCAGTTCTTC.

This clonotype was detected many times. The chain is built from TRBV4-1 and TRBJ2-7; no definite D call. V was cut by 0 bases and J by 0 bases, with 6 bases left in between. Germline lookup yields CDR1 MGHRA and CDR2 YSYEKL. The CDR3 has 14 amino acids. The CDR3 DNA reads as TGCGCCAGCAGCCAAGAACTTACCTCCTACGAGCAGTACTTC. Translating gives CASSQELTSYEQYF.

V is TRBV2 and J is TRBJ2-7; 8 bases align to TRBD1. Germline trimming cut 6 bases from V and 0 bases from J; bases unmatched to any gene: 7. The CDR3 runs 15 residues. Germline V gene data show CDR1 as SNHLY and CDR2 as FYNNEI. CDR3 sequence reads: CASSPDRGPSYEQYF. CDR3 nucleotides: TGTGCCAGCAGCCCAGACAGGGGCCCCTCCTACGAGCAGTACTTC.

The rearrangement links TRBV5-5 to TRBJ1-2; TRBD1 matches 7 bases. Germline CDR1 reads SGHKS; CDR2 reads YYEKEE (reference sequence). The CDR3 is 14 amino acids. The J segment lost 2 bases and the V segment lost 4 bases, leaving 5 bases of the junction unmatched. The CDR3, as DNA: TGTGCCAGCAGCACAGACAGGGAGAACTATGGCTACACCTTC. The encoded protein is CASSTDRENYGYTF.

This clonotype was found many times. This chain uses TRBV20-1 with TRBJ1-1; no definite D call. V lost 3 bases and J 0 bases, leaving 8 bases between the germline ends. Germline CDR1 and CDR2: DFQATT and SNEGSKA (reference sequence). The CDR3 length is 13 residues. Written as DNA, the CDR3 is TGCAGTGCTAGGTTCACATTGAACACTGAAGCTTTCTTT. This gives the protein CSARFTLNTEAFF.

The gene calls are TRBV7-9 and TRBJ2-5; possibly TRBD2 for D (6 bases). Germline V gives CDR1 SEHNR, CDR2 FQNEAQ (reference sequence). Deletions cut 0 bases from V and 2 bases from J, with 10 bases between. The CDR3 is 15 amino acids. The CDR3 DNA follows: TGTGCCAGCAGCTTAGCTTTGGGACTGCAAGAGACCCAGTACTTC. Its translation is CASSLALGLQETQYF. Supplemented by reference TRBV7-9 and TRBJ2-5, the full variable domain reads DTGVSQNPRHKITKRGQNVTFRCDPISEHNRLYWYRQTLGQGPEFLTYFQNEAQLEKSRLLSDRFSAERPKGSFSTLEIQRTEQGDSAMYLCASSLALGLQETQYFGPGTRLLVL.

For this clonotype: Mismatch with germline at one junction end may stem from a read error. The rearrangement links TRBV9 to TRBJ1-3; TRBD1 might be the D (5 bases). This CDR3 is 15 amino acids long. The V gene's germline CDR1 is SGDLS and CDR2 YYNGEE. CDR3 sequence (DNA): TGTGCCAGCAGCGTAGATAAAGGGGCCGGAAACGCCATATATTTT. Translating gives CASSVDKGAGNAIYF.

The chain has TRBV7-2 and TRBJ1-2; 9 bases agree with TRBD1. CDR3 length: 15 amino acids. Unmatched junction bases numbered 12, after V lost 5 bases and J lost 8 bases. Germline CDR1 SGHTA, CDR2 FQGNSA. The CDR3 loop is CASSNPGQGLRGYTF. The CDR3 DNA is TGTGCCAGCAGCAACCCGGGACAGGGCTTAAGGGGCTACACCTTC.

This clonotype was seen more than once but under ten times. This CDR3 reads CASSTRTSGSWFF. CDR3 nucleotide sequence: TGTGCCAGCAGTACCCGGACTAGCGGGAGCTGGTTCTTC. This rearrangement joins TRBV6-1 to TRBJ2-1; the match to TRBD2 covers 13 bases. Germline loops: CDR1 MNHNS, CDR2 SASEGT. With 5 bases clipped from V and 15 bases from J, the junction kept 7 bases outside the gene matches. The CDR3 runs to 13 residues.